Below are 30 T cell receptor beta chains sequenced from a single sample in a study of response to subunit inactivated influenza vaccine. Each CDR3 protein gets one entry after TCRdb re-called the RT-PCR reads with MiXCR. The sample includes 700,000 to 800,000 distinct CDR3 sequences, around 18% of them seen just once. Sequencing was performed on PBMCs from blood, taken around 5 days after vaccination. The receptors come from a man aged 45-65 years who received an inactivated influenza vaccine.

The chain carries TRBV21-1 and TRBJ2-3; TRBD2 was called by the table and not checked on the DNA. TRBV21-1 is given as a pseudogene. The CDR3 runs to 17 residues. CDR3 in amino acids: CASSKAETSGGTDTQYF. In DNA, the CDR3 is TGTGCCAGCAGCAAGGCCGAGACTAGCGGAGGCACAGATACGCAGTATTTT.

In this sample, this clonotype turned up many times. The gene calls are TRBV5-1 and TRBJ2-7, with D hard to call. V was clipped by 3 bases and J by 6 bases, with 19 bases between them. The CDR3 runs 15 residues. CDR1 is SGHRS, CDR2 YFSETQ, per germline. CDR3 DNA sequence: TGCGCCAGCAGCTCAACACAACCGGGCGACCCCGAGCAGTACTTC. Encoded protein: CASSSTQPGDPEQYF.

The chain uses TRBV4-1 and TRBJ2-2; the D is unclear. The germline gives CDR1 MGHRA, CDR2 YSYEKL. This CDR3 is built from 16 residues. The V end lost 4 bases, the J end lost 2 bases, and 14 bases lay between the germline ends. DNA of the CDR3: TGCGCCAGCAGCCTATCCCAGGAACCTAACACCGGGGAGCTGTTTTTT. It codes for CASSLSQEPNTGELFF.

This clonotype came up a few times. The rearrangement uses TRBV7-2 and TRBJ2-7; TRBD1 matches at 9 bases. The germline gives CDR1 SGHTA, CDR2 FQGNSA. V trimming: 5 bases; J trimming: 2 bases; junction bases outside the gene matches: 10. The CDR3 contains 16 residues. The CDR3 reads CASSQDAGTGTYEQYF. Written as DNA, the CDR3 is TGTGCCAGCAGCCAGGACGCCGGGACAGGGACCTACGAGCAGTACTTC.

The J gene is TRBJ1-4, the V gene TRBV5-1; D remains ambiguous. Germline CDR1 reads SGHRS; CDR2 reads YFSETQ. This CDR3 has 16 residues. Between the trimmed V and J ends, which lost 0 bases and 4 bases, there was a span of 13 bases. The DNA for the CDR3 is TGCGCCAGCAGCTTGGGAGTGGTCGCGGGTAATGAAAAACTGTTTTTT. Translated: CASSLGVVAGNEKLFF.

This clonotype was seen a single time. In nucleotides, the CDR3 is TGTGCCAGCAGCTTGGGGGTTAGCGGGGAAGAGACCCAGTACTTC. Protein product: CASSLGVSGEETQYF. J is TRBJ2-5 and V is TRBV5-8; TRBD2 agrees at 8 bases. Germline lookup yields CDR1 SGHTS and CDR2 YDEGEE. The junction had 4 bases not matched to a gene; V was cut back by 0 bases and J by 3 bases. The CDR3 is 15 amino acids. Looking up the rest from reference TRBV5-8 and TRBJ2-5 gives the full variable domain: EAGVTQSPTHLIKTRGQQATLRCSPISGHTSVYWYQQALGLGLQFLLWYDEGEERNRGNFPPRFSGRQFPNYSSELNVNALELEDSALYLCASSLGVSGEETQYFGPGTRLLVL.

This clonotype was found a few times. The chain recombines TRBV5-1 with TRBJ2-5; TRBD2 matches 8 bases. V shed 7 bases, J shed 2 bases, and the junction held 4 bases outside the gene matches. Germline V gives CDR1 SGHRS, CDR2 YFSETQ. The CDR3 spans 13 residues. This CDR3 is CASQRGLQETQYF. The CDR3, as DNA: TGCGCCAGCCAGCGGGGGTTGCAAGAGACCCAGTACTTC.

The V and J genes are TRBV12-3 or TRBV12-4 and TRBJ2-7, with 10 bases lining up with TRBD1. The CDR3 is 14 residues long. J was trimmed by 6 bases and V by 4 bases; bases with no gene match: 6. Here the CDR3 DNA reads TGTGCCAGCAGTTGGACAGGGGGTTCGGGCGAGCAGTACTTC. It is translated as CASSWTGGSGEQYF.

There are a few counts of this clonotype. V gene TRBV5-5 combines with J gene TRBJ2-2, with 7 bases lining up with TRBD2. CDR3 length: 16 residues. V was pared by 0 bases and J by 3 bases, with 5 bases of the junction left unmatched. Germline CDR1 and CDR2: SGHKS and YYEKEE (reference sequence). CDR3 residues: CASSLAASGYTGELFF. The CDR3 DNA sequence: TGTGCCAGCAGCTTGGCAGCTAGCGGCTACACCGGGGAGCTGTTTTTT.

This chain links TRBV29-1 with TRBJ2-7; 12 bases align to TRBD2. The V segment lost 5 bases and the J segment 1 base; nucleotides outside the gene matches: 12. The CDR3 consists of 17 residues. In germline, CDR1 is SQVTM, CDR2 ANQGSEA. This chain's CDR3 is CSVKGLAGEGLSYEQYF. The CDR3 DNA reads TGCAGCGTTAAGGGACTAGCGGGTGAAGGGCTTTCCTACGAGCAGTACTTC.

This clonotype was picked up a small number of times. This chain uses TRBV20-1 with TRBJ1-5; 7 nucleotides line up with TRBD1. J was trimmed by 7 bases and V by 4 bases; bases with no gene match: 7. From germline, CDR1 is DFQATT and CDR2 SNEGSKA (reference sequence). The CDR3 covers 13 residues. The CDR3 coding sequence is TGCAGTGCTAAAGACAGGGATAACCAGCCCCAGCATTTT. Protein sequence: CSAKDRDNQPQHF.

V and J are TRBV12-3 or TRBV12-4 and TRBJ1-2; 8 bases agree with TRBD1. CDR3 size: 13 residues. Trimming at V came to 3 bases and at J to 8 bases, leaving 5 bases not matched to a gene. CDR3 region: CASSLTGVGGYTF. The CDR3, as DNA: TGTGCCAGCAGTTTGACAGGGGTTGGCGGCTACACCTTC.

The gene calls are TRBV5-5 and TRBJ2-1; D unclear. The CDR3 runs to 13 residues. Deletions cut 3 bases from V and 8 bases from J, with 12 bases between. Germline lookup yields CDR1 SGHKS and CDR2 YYEKEE (reference sequence). The CDR3: CASSSIKWDEQFF. The CDR3 DNA reads TGTGCCAGCAGCTCGATTAAGTGGGATGAGCAGTTCTTC.

This clonotype was detected a few times. The chain employs TRBV20-1 and TRBJ2-5, with 10 positions matching TRBD2. CDR3 size: 15 residues. CDR1 and CDR2 from the germline V gene are DFQATT and SNEGSKA (reference sequence). The J segment lost 2 bases and the V segment lost 3 bases, leaving 6 bases of the junction unmatched. In DNA, the CDR3 is TGCAGTGCTAGTCCTGCTAGCGGGAGTCAAGAGACCCAGTACTTC. Amino acid sequence: CSASPASGSQETQYF.

This clonotype was counted once. The CDR3 here is CASSFTAGSLYEQYF. CDR3 nucleotides: TGTGCCAGCAGCTTTACGGCAGGATCATTATACGAGCAGTACTTC. The chain uses TRBV7-9 and TRBJ2-7; D not certain. Per germline, CDR1 SEHNR and CDR2 FQNEAQ (reference sequence). CDR3 length equals 15 residues. V was cut by 3 bases and J by 4 bases, with 16 bases left in between.

This clonotype was counted at least ten times. The gene calls are TRBV5-1 and TRBJ2-7; D not resolved. The V end was cut by 1 base, the J end by 6 bases, with 2 bases between. The CDR3 sequence is 10 residues long. Germline-derived CDR1 and CDR2 are SGHRS and YFSETQ. CDR3 coding DNA: TGCGCCAGCAGCTTGAGCGAGCAGTACTTC. This translates into CASSLSEQYF.

The rearrangement joins TRBV29-1 to TRBJ2-1; D remains unclear. In germline, CDR1 is SQVTM, CDR2 ANQGSEA. The V end lost 4 bases, the J end lost 0 bases, and 7 bases lay between the germline ends. This CDR3 has 13 amino acids. The CDR3 DNA follows: TGCAGCGTTGCGGTAAGCTCCTACAATGAGCAGTTCTTC. Protein: CSVAVSSYNEQFF.

Turning to this clonotype: The junction differs from germline at one of its ends, possibly a read error. The gene calls are TRBV4-2 and TRBJ1-1, with D possibly being TRBD1 (5 bases). Germline-derived CDR1 and CDR2 are LGHNA and YNFKEQ. The CDR3 extends over 11 amino acids. CDR3 region: CASSQGGAHIF. CDR3 bases: TGTGCCAGCAGCCAAGGTGGGGCGCATATCTTT.

The table lists this clonotype with a few counts. The CDR3 DNA is TGTGCCAGCACCCGAGGACAGGCCCCCAGCAATCAGCCCCAGCATTTT. This encodes CASTRGQAPSNQPQHF. This chain uses TRBV6-2 or TRBV6-3 with TRBJ1-5, with 7 bases aligning to TRBD1. The germline gives CDR1 MNHEY, CDR2 SVGEGT. The CDR3 totals 16 residues. Trimming took 7 bases from V and 1 from J; bases not matched to a gene: 10.

This clonotype showed up just once. This chain uses TRBV7-3 with TRBJ2-7, with D possibly being TRBD1 (6 bases). The CDR3 runs 17 residues. Trimming took 3 bases from V and 3 from J, leaving 21 bases between them. The germline V gene encodes CDR1 SGHTA and CDR2 FQGTGA. The CDR3 DNA sequence: TGTGCCAGCAGCTTTCGCCCGGACAGTTCACTACACTACGAGCAGTACTTC. Translation gives CASSFRPDSSLHYEQYF. Supplemented by reference TRBV7-3 and TRBJ2-7, the full variable domain reads GAGVSQTPSNKVTEKGKYVELRCDPISGHTALYWYRQSLGQGPEFLIYFQGTGAADDSGLPNDRFFAVRPEGSVSTLKIQRTERGDSAVYLCASSFRPDSSLHYEQYFGPGTRLTVT.

Only a few counts were recorded for this clonotype. This rearrangement joins TRBV9 to TRBJ2-2; D may correspond to TRBD1 or TRBD2 (5 bases each). The CDR3 runs 13 residues. Germline-derived CDR1 and CDR2 are SGDLS and YYNGEE. Trimming removed 4 bases from V and 6 bases from J, with 10 bases in between. Here the CDR3 reads CASSRDVAGELFF. In nucleotides, the CDR3 is TGTGCCAGCAGCAGGGACGTGGCCGGGGAGCTGTTTTTT.

This chain joins TRBV7-8 and TRBJ1-2; the D is unclear. The CDR3 totals 15 residues. V gave up 0 bases and J gave up 7 bases, with 15 bases separating them. Germline loops: CDR1 SGHVS, CDR2 FQNEAQ. CDR3 sequence reads: CASSLAETRSGGYTF. CDR3 nucleotide sequence: TGTGCCAGCAGCTTAGCCGAGACCCGCTCGGGTGGCTACACCTTC.

There are a few counts of this clonotype. This chain connects TRBV6-5 to TRBJ1-1; D is possibly TRBD1 (6 bases). The length of the CDR3 is 15 residues. Germline assignment: CDR1 MNHEY and CDR2 SVGAGI. Trimming took 2 bases from V and 5 from J, leaving 15 bases between them. In DNA, the CDR3 is TGTGCCAGCAGTTACACTAGGGGGGGCCTGACTGAAGCTTTCTTT. It encodes CASSYTRGGLTEAFF.

Only a few counts were recorded for this clonotype. This sequence joins TRBV12-3 or TRBV12-4 and TRBJ2-1; TRBD2 might be the D (6 bases). The length of the CDR3 is 14 residues. Between the trimmed V and J ends, which lost 5 bases and 15 bases, there was a span of 23 bases. The CDR3 nucleotides are TGTGCCAGCAGTCCAGAACGCGGGACCTCGAACCTGTTCTTC. Translation: CASSPERGTSNLFF.

The V and J genes are TRBV7-9 and TRBJ2-2; possible D gene TRBD1, 5 bases. This CDR3 has 14 residues. Trimming took 5 bases from V and 6 from J, leaving 13 bases between them. CDR1 is SEHNR, CDR2 FQNEAQ, per germline (reference sequence). Here the CDR3 DNA reads TGTGCCAGCAGCCTCCTCGGACATTCCGGGGAGCTGTTTTTT. This sequence encodes CASSLLGHSGELFF.

This clonotype was recorded at least ten times. The J gene is TRBJ1-1, the V gene TRBV12-3 or TRBV12-4, with D possibly matching TRBD1 (6 bases). Trimming took off 3 bases at V and 1 base at J, with 12 bases between the two ends. The CDR3 covers 15 residues. In DNA, the CDR3 is TGTGCCAGCAGTTTCGGCACAGGGAGGAACACTGAAGCTTTCTTT. Its protein is CASSFGTGRNTEAFF.

This clonotype was seen more than once but under ten times. The chain carries TRBV20-1 and TRBJ1-5; 9 bases align to TRBD1. CDR1 DFQATT and CDR2 SNEGSKA come from the germline V gene (reference sequence). The CDR3 length is 12 residues. The CDR3 DNA sequence: TGCAGGACAGGGGGTAGCAATCAGCCCCAGCATTTT. Residues: CRTGGSNQPQHF.

V usage is TRBV3-1 and J usage is TRBJ2-5, with 9 bases lining up with TRBD2. CDR3 length equals 15 residues. V lost 7 bases to trimming and J lost 5 bases; unmatched junction nucleotides: 11. Germline lookup yields CDR1 LGHDT and CDR2 YNNKEL (reference sequence). The CDR3 DNA reads TGTGCCAGCACTTCGGCTAGCGGGGTACGCGAGACCCAGTACTTC. Its protein product is CASTSASGVRETQYF.

CDR3 nucleotide sequence: TGTGCCAGCAGTGAAAATATCGGGTCCTACAATGAGCAGTTCTTC. Protein product: CASSENIGSYNEQFF. V is TRBV2 and J is TRBJ2-1; D is uncertain. With 2 bases removed from V and 1 base from J, the gap between germline ends came to 9 bases. The germline gives CDR1 SNHLY, CDR2 FYNNEI. The CDR3 length is 15 residues.

The J gene is TRBJ2-1, the V gene TRBV5-1; TRBD2 matches 7 bases. The CDR3 length is 16 residues. Trimming took 4 bases from V and 5 from J; bases not matched to a gene: 12. The germline V gene has CDR1 SGHRS and CDR2 YFSETQ. The CDR3 spells CASSPIGGTTNNEQFF. The DNA for the CDR3 is TGCGCCAGCAGCCCCATCGGCGGGACTACGAACAATGAGCAGTTCTTC. Filled out from reference TRBV5-1 and TRBJ2-1, the complete variable domain reads KAGVTQTPRYLIKTRGQQVTLSCSPISGHRSVSWYQQTPGQGLQFLFEYFSETQRNKGNFPGRFSGRQFSNSRSEMNVSTLELGDSALYLCASSPIGGTTNNEQFFGPGTRLTVL.